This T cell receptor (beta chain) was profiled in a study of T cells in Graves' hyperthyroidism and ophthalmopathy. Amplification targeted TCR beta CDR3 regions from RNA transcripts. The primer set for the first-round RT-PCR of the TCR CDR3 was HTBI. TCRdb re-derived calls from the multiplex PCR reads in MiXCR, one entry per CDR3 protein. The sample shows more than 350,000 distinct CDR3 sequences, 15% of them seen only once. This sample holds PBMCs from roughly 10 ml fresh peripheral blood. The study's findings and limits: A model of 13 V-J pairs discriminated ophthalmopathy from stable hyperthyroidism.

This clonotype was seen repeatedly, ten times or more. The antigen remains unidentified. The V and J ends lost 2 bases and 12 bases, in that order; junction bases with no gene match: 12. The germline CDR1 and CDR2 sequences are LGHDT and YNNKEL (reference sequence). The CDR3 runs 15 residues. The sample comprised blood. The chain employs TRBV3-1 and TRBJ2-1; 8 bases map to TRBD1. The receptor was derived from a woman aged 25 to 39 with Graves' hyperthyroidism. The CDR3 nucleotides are TGTGCCAGCAGCCAACCAGGACAGGGAGGAATTTGGCAGTTCTTC. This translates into CASSQPGQGGIWQFF.